This TCR beta chain was sequenced in a study of T cell changes during pregnancy in multiple sclerosis. Germline V gives CDR1 SNHLY, CDR2 FYNNEI. With 4 bases clipped from V and 6 bases from J, the junction kept 6 bases outside the gene matches. The CDR3 has 13 amino acids. Profiled with immunoSEQ multiplex PCR; TCRdb holds only in-frame clones, not every one. The sample consists of about 74,000 clones, around nine tenths of them appearing once. The TCR originated in a female donor in good health, enrolled as a control in a pregnancy study. The sequencing here drew on peripheral blood, taken after pregnancy. The chain is built from TRBV2 and TRBJ2-7; 7 bases match TRBD1. The CDR3: CASSGQGRAEQYF. The CDR3 region has the DNA TGTGCCAGCAGTGGACAGGGAAGGGCCGAGCAGTACTTC.